This TCR beta chain was recovered during a study of identical twins. This clonotype was recorded at least ten times. Its antigen is undetermined. Unique molecular identifiers were present on the cDNA, which also gained a universal primer site by template switching. TCRdb independently ran MiXCR on the 5' RACE reads; one entry per CDR3 protein. The sample shows about 530,000 distinct CDR3 sequences, approximately 20% of them seen only once. The junction had 19 bases not matched to a gene; V was cut back by 7 bases and J by 0 bases. This CDR3 region has 19 residues. Findings of the study overall: Instead of following the same donors, the conclusions were based on cross-sectional statistical analysis. Beta out-of-frame sequences showed weaker excess sharing between twins.

These data are also associated with another study on yellow fever vaccine responses in identical twins.

The sequenced material came from CD4+ T cells sorted from blood. This sequence was found in a woman aged 18 to 35 in good health. The chain carries TRBV12-3 or TRBV12-4 and TRBJ2-7, with 9 bases fitting TRBD1. CDR3 amino acids: CASTPAGDRAAHNSYEQYF. Here the CDR3 DNA reads TGTGCCAGCACCCCTGCAGGGGACAGGGCCGCCCATAACTCCTACGAGCAGTACTTC.